This is a list of T cell receptor beta chains from one sample in a study of blood T cell repertoires in COVID-19. The data were produced by immunoSEQ multiplex PCR, yet TCRdb's version contains in-frame clones alone and is incomplete. The data show over 350,000 clones, 91% seen once. The sequencing sample was made of PBMCs or T cells enriched from blood (not recorded which). The receptors shown here come from a woman aged 40 to 50 who had been exposed to COVID-19. Both conserved end residues are part of each CDR3. Fields, in order: CDR3 length, clone size, J gene, V gene, D gene, CDR3 protein. The D gene is left open where the match is weak. Expanded clones are given a class, and other clones once, few, many or no size at all.

CDR3 length: 15
clone size: once
J gene: TRBJ2-5
V gene: TRBV3-1/TRBV3-2
D gene: NA
CDR3 protein: CASSQLSAGGETQYF

CDR3 length: 17
clone size: NA
J gene: TRBJ2-1
V gene: TRBV6-4
D gene: TRBD2
CDR3 protein: CASSDSGGTSGILEQFF

CDR3 length: 15
clone size: NA
J gene: TRBJ2-7
V gene: TRBV7-9
D gene: TRBD2
CDR3 protein: CASSLVGGGAYEQYF

CDR3 length: 15
clone size: NA
J gene: TRBJ1-6
V gene: TRBV7-2
D gene: NA
CDR3 protein: CASSSSGLSNSPLHF

CDR3 length: 12
clone size: NA
J gene: TRBJ1-4
V gene: TRBV24-1
D gene: NA
CDR3 protein: CATSDFGEKLFF

CDR3 length: 14
clone size: NA
J gene: TRBJ1-2
V gene: TRBV5-1
D gene: NA
CDR3 protein: CASSPAEGAYGYTF

CDR3 length: 13
clone size: NA
J gene: TRBJ2-1
V gene: TRBV3-1/TRBV3-2
D gene: NA
CDR3 protein: CASSHWTDNEQFF

CDR3 length: 12
clone size: once
J gene: TRBJ2-1
V gene: TRBV12-3/TRBV12-4
D gene: NA
CDR3 protein: CASSLRGNEQFF

CDR3 length: 13
clone size: NA
J gene: TRBJ1-2
V gene: TRBV19
D gene: NA
CDR3 protein: CASSIGRGDGYTF

CDR3 length: 17
clone size: NA
J gene: TRBJ1-2
V gene: TRBV5-6
D gene: NA
CDR3 protein: CASSLVGKLPGQVGYTF

CDR3 length: 14
clone size: NA
J gene: TRBJ2-2
V gene: TRBV19
D gene: NA
CDR3 protein: CASSWGLTTGELFF

CDR3 length: 15
clone size: NA
J gene: TRBJ2-5
V gene: TRBV10-3
D gene: TRBD2
CDR3 protein: CAIQSASGAGETQYF

CDR3 length: 14
clone size: NA
J gene: TRBJ1-1
V gene: TRBV5-1
D gene: NA
CDR3 protein: CASSSEEVNTEAFF

CDR3 length: 13
clone size: NA
J gene: TRBJ1-2
V gene: TRBV5-4
D gene: NA
CDR3 protein: CASSKGQGNGYTF

CDR3 length: 12
clone size: NA
J gene: TRBJ2-3
V gene: TRBV7-8
D gene: NA
CDR3 protein: CASSLFTDTQYF

CDR3 length: 16
clone size: NA
J gene: TRBJ2-1
V gene: TRBV7-2
D gene: TRBD2
CDR3 protein: CASSKRTSGALNEQFF

CDR3 length: 15
clone size: NA
J gene: TRBJ1-2
V gene: TRBV11-2
D gene: TRBD1
CDR3 protein: CASRRGTGPLYGYTF

CDR3 length: 15
clone size: NA
J gene: TRBJ1-2
V gene: TRBV19
D gene: TRBD1
CDR3 protein: CASSFGTGLSYGYTF

CDR3 length: 12
clone size: NA
J gene: TRBJ1-2
V gene: TRBV7-2
D gene: NA
CDR3 protein: CASSFPNYGYTF

CDR3 length: 14
clone size: NA
J gene: TRBJ2-7
V gene: TRBV27
D gene: TRBD2
CDR3 protein: CASSGGEPRDEQYF

CDR3 length: 14
clone size: NA
J gene: TRBJ1-4
V gene: TRBV15
D gene: TRBD1
CDR3 protein: CATSLDRGGEKLFF

CDR3 length: 14
clone size: NA
J gene: TRBJ2-2
V gene: TRBV27
D gene: NA
CDR3 protein: CASSLSPLTGELFF

CDR3 length: 9
clone size: NA
J gene: TRBJ1-5
V gene: TRBV21-1
D gene: NA
CDR3 protein: CASRGAQHF

CDR3 length: 15
clone size: NA
J gene: TRBJ1-3
V gene: TRBV5-8
D gene: TRBD1
CDR3 protein: CASSFRTGFGNTIYF

CDR3 length: 15
clone size: once
J gene: TRBJ1-1
V gene: TRBV30
D gene: NA
CDR3 protein: CAWSVYVGLSTEAFF

CDR3 length: 12
clone size: NA
J gene: TRBJ2-3
V gene: TRBV5-1
D gene: NA
CDR3 protein: CASSPSGVGEYF

CDR3 length: 14
clone size: NA
J gene: TRBJ1-2
V gene: TRBV10-2
D gene: TRBD1
CDR3 protein: CASSGTDTTDGYTF

CDR3 length: 17
clone size: NA
J gene: TRBJ2-3
V gene: TRBV15
D gene: TRBD2
CDR3 protein: CATSNAGLAPITDTQYF

CDR3 length: 13
clone size: NA
J gene: TRBJ1-3
V gene: TRBV7-9
D gene: NA
CDR3 protein: CASSFSPGNTIYF

CDR3 length: 16
clone size: NA
J gene: TRBJ2-2
V gene: TRBV25-1
D gene: NA
CDR3 protein: CASSSYGQTGLGELFF

CDR3 length: 11
clone size: NA
J gene: TRBJ1-4
V gene: TRBV6-2/TRBV6-3
D gene: NA
CDR3 protein: CASSLNEKLFF

CDR3 length: 13
clone size: NA
J gene: TRBJ2-7
V gene: TRBV13
D gene: TRBD1
CDR3 protein: CASSSRDRGEQYF

CDR3 length: 13
clone size: NA
J gene: TRBJ1-2
V gene: TRBV19
D gene: NA
CDR3 protein: CASTGRANYGYTF

CDR3 length: 14
clone size: NA
J gene: TRBJ2-1
V gene: TRBV19
D gene: TRBD1
CDR3 protein: CASSKQGVYNEQFF

CDR3 length: 13
clone size: NA
J gene: TRBJ1-1
V gene: TRBV19
D gene: TRBD1
CDR3 protein: CASRRQGDTEAFF

CDR3 length: 16
clone size: NA
J gene: TRBJ1-5
V gene: TRBV3-1/TRBV3-2
D gene: NA
CDR3 protein: CASSQGGGGGNQPQHF

CDR3 length: 15
clone size: NA
J gene: TRBJ1-3
V gene: TRBV2
D gene: NA
CDR3 protein: CASSVQGVPGNTIYF

CDR3 length: 17
clone size: NA
J gene: TRBJ1-1
V gene: TRBV24-1
D gene: NA
CDR3 protein: CATSEHPPQGVDTEAFF

CDR3 length: 14
clone size: NA
J gene: TRBJ2-3
V gene: TRBV3-1/TRBV3-2
D gene: NA
CDR3 protein: CASTRGTTTDTQYF

CDR3 length: 13
clone size: once
J gene: TRBJ1-5
V gene: TRBV12-3/TRBV12-4
D gene: NA
CDR3 protein: CASWGGSGQPQHF

CDR3 length: 12
clone size: NA
J gene: TRBJ1-1
V gene: TRBV7-8
D gene: TRBD1
CDR3 protein: CASSSDRVEAFF

CDR3 length: 14
clone size: NA
J gene: TRBJ1-2
V gene: TRBV4-3
D gene: TRBD1
CDR3 protein: CASSQQTGDYGYTF

CDR3 length: 11
clone size: NA
J gene: TRBJ2-7
V gene: TRBV25-1
D gene: NA
CDR3 protein: CASSAAYEQYF

CDR3 length: 14
clone size: NA
J gene: TRBJ2-1
V gene: TRBV5-4
D gene: NA
CDR3 protein: CASSSSAGANEQFF

CDR3 length: 14
clone size: NA
J gene: TRBJ2-5
V gene: TRBV25-1
D gene: TRBD1
CDR3 protein: CASSKDRVQETQYF

CDR3 length: 17
clone size: once
J gene: TRBJ1-2
V gene: TRBV5-6
D gene: TRBD1
CDR3 protein: CASSRPGQGATSYGYTF

CDR3 length: 16
clone size: NA
J gene: TRBJ2-3
V gene: TRBV7-9
D gene: NA
CDR3 protein: CASSLALMGSTDTQYF

CDR3 length: 17
clone size: NA
J gene: TRBJ1-5
V gene: TRBV19
D gene: TRBD1
CDR3 protein: CAITGAGGIGSNQPQHF

CDR3 length: 15
clone size: NA
J gene: TRBJ1-2
V gene: TRBV14
D gene: NA
CDR3 protein: CASSQVYPGMDGYTF

CDR3 length: 14
clone size: NA
J gene: TRBJ1-4
V gene: TRBV7-9
D gene: NA
CDR3 protein: CASSFWQGYEKLFF

CDR3 length: 13
clone size: NA
J gene: TRBJ2-1
V gene: TRBV11-3
D gene: NA
CDR3 protein: CASSLEGDNEQFF

CDR3 length: 14
clone size: NA
J gene: TRBJ1-1
V gene: TRBV25-1
D gene: NA
CDR3 protein: CASSTTQGSLGAFF

CDR3 length: 13
clone size: NA
J gene: TRBJ2-2
V gene: TRBV13
D gene: NA
CDR3 protein: CASSLYFTGELFF

CDR3 length: 14
clone size: NA
J gene: TRBJ1-3
V gene: TRBV6-5
D gene: NA
CDR3 protein: CASARTVSGNTIYF

CDR3 length: 16
clone size: once
J gene: TRBJ1-1
V gene: TRBV5-8
D gene: TRBD1
CDR3 protein: CASSLWAGGIRTEAFF

CDR3 length: 13
clone size: NA
J gene: TRBJ1-2
V gene: TRBV6-5
D gene: TRBD1
CDR3 protein: CAAKGAQGYGYTF

CDR3 length: 16
clone size: NA
J gene: TRBJ2-3
V gene: TRBV6-1
D gene: TRBD2
CDR3 protein: CASSDAAGVGADTQYF

CDR3 length: 15
clone size: few
J gene: TRBJ2-7
V gene: TRBV7-9
D gene: NA
CDR3 protein: CASNGPLEGSYEQYF

CDR3 length: 15
clone size: NA
J gene: TRBJ1-4
V gene: TRBV21-1
D gene: NA
CDR3 protein: CASSKALFLSEKLFF